Each of the 22 T cell receptor beta chains below was sequenced from the same sample in a study of blood T cell repertoires in COVID-19. Generated by immunoSEQ multiplex PCR, the TCRdb table keeps only in-frame clones and is missing some. The repertoire holds 350,000 to 450,000 clones, with around 84% as singletons. The sample comprised peripheral blood. Receptors were obtained from a woman aged 18-29 years with acute or convalescent COVID-19.

The chain employs TRBV6-4 and TRBJ2-1, with 11 bases lining up with TRBD2. This CDR3 has 15 amino acids. CDR1 is MRHNA and CDR2 is SNTAGT in the germline V gene. V shed 7 bases and J 6 bases; nucleotides not matched to a gene: 8. Here the CDR3 reads CASTGSGRALNEQFF. DNA for the CDR3: TGTGCCAGCACGGGTAGCGGGAGGGCCCTCAATGAGCAGTTCTTC.

The J gene is TRBJ1-1, the V gene TRBV13, with D possibly TRBD1 on 5 matching bases. The V gene's germline CDR1 is PRHDT and CDR2 FYEKMQ (reference sequence). The CDR3 spans 12 residues. V dropped 3 bases and J dropped 5 bases, with 7 bases sitting between them. The CDR3 DNA reads TGTGCCAGCAGCTTTGACAGAACTGAAGCTTTCTTT. This gives the protein CASSFDRTEAFF.

This chain uses TRBV2 with TRBJ1-6; 10 positions match TRBD1. The CDR3 contains 14 residues. Germline V gene data show CDR1 as SNHLY and CDR2 as FYNNEI. The J segment lost 7 bases and the V segment lost 4 bases, leaving 1 base of the junction unmatched. The CDR3 DNA reads as TGTGCCAGCAGTGTGGACAGGGGGAATTCACCCCTCCACTTT. This gives the protein CASSVDRGNSPLHF.

This sequence joins TRBV10-1 and TRBJ1-1, with D unclear. This CDR3 has 13 amino acids. CDR1 is WNHNN, CDR2 SYGVQD, per germline (reference sequence). V dropped 3 bases and J dropped 2 bases, with 7 bases sitting between them. This chain's CDR3 is CASSDQVNTEAFF. CDR3 in DNA: TGCGCCAGCAGTGACCAGGTTAACACTGAAGCTTTCTTT.

This clone occurred once. The rearrangement joins TRBV24-1 to TRBJ2-5, with 8 bases lining up with TRBD1. The CDR3 loop spans 16 amino acids. The ends lost 3 bases at V and 5 bases at J; junction bases unmatched: 10. CDR1 and CDR2 (germline): KGHDR, SFDVKD. CDR3 nucleotides: TGTGCCACCAGTGATCCGGGACAGGACGATCGGGAGACCCAGTACTTC. Its protein product is CATSDPGQDDRETQYF.

The rearrangement links TRBV4-2 to TRBJ2-7, with 7 positions matching TRBD1. The V and J ends lost 3 bases and 6 bases, in that order; junction bases with no gene match: 5. This CDR3 comprises 13 residues. Germline values: CDR1 LGHNA, CDR2 YNFKEQ. The CDR3 nucleotides read TGTGCCAGCAGCCACTTAGGACAGGCCGAGCAGTACTTC. Translated: CASSHLGQAEQYF.

The V gene is TRBV10-1, the J gene TRBJ2-4; TRBD1 matches 7 bases. CDR3 length equals 17 residues. With V trimmed by 8 bases and J by 1 base, 14 bases remained unmatched. CDR1 is WNHNN, CDR2 SYGVQD, per germline (reference sequence). CDR3 nucleotides: TGCGCCAGCTACTCTGGGACAGATTCCATCGCCAAAAACATTCAGTACTTC. Translation gives CASYSGTDSIAKNIQYF.

The chain recombines TRBV2 with TRBJ1-4; D not resolved. The CDR3 has 12 residues. Germline values: CDR1 SNHLY, CDR2 FYNNEI. Trimming pared 5 bases from V and 8 bases from J, leaving 9 bases between. CDR3 DNA sequence: TGTGCCAGCAGTTATTCGGGGGAAAAACTGTTTTTT. Encoded protein: CASSYSGEKLFF.

The chain employs TRBV3-1 (or the pseudogene TRBV3-2) and TRBJ2-1, with 12 bases lining up with TRBD2. From germline, CDR1 is LGHDT and CDR2 YNNKEL (reference sequence). The CDR3 totals 17 residues. The V and J ends lost 4 bases and 4 bases, in that order; junction bases with no gene match: 8. CDR3 bases: TGTGCCAGCAGCCTTGCGGCTAGCGGGGGGGCGTACAATGAGCAGTTCTTC. As protein: CASSLAASGGAYNEQFF.

In nucleotides, the CDR3 is TGTGCCAGCAGTCCCTCAGGGTCCCCTGGCTACACCTTC. Translating gives CASSPSGSPGYTF. The chain couples TRBV6-5 to TRBJ1-2; maybe TRBD1 (5 bases). V gave up 5 bases and J gave up 7 bases, with 14 bases separating them. This CDR3 contains 13 residues. CDR1 and CDR2 (germline): MNHEY, SVGAGI.

The sample holds one count of this clone. The rearrangement joins TRBV25-1 to TRBJ2-4, with TRBD1 matching 7 bases. Germline values: CDR1 MGHDK, CDR2 SYGVNS. J gave up 6 bases and V 3 bases, and 2 bases lay outside the gene matches. The length of the CDR3 is 13 residues. The CDR3 protein is CASSEGTVNIQYF. CDR3 DNA sequence: TGTGCCAGCAGTGAGGGGACAGTAAACATTCAGTACTTC.

The V gene is TRBV3-1 (or the pseudogene TRBV3-2), the J gene TRBJ1-2, with D unresolved. Between the trimmed V and J ends, which lost 1 base and 7 bases, there was a span of 10 bases. Germline values: CDR1 LGHDT, CDR2 YNNKEL (reference sequence). CDR3 length: 13 residues. Written as DNA, the CDR3 is TGTGCCAGCAGCCAAGTTCCTCAGTCTGGCTACACCTTC. It is translated as CASSQVPQSGYTF.

V and J are TRBV5-1 and TRBJ2-3; D is undetermined. The CDR3 runs 13 residues. In germline, CDR1 is SGHRS, CDR2 YFSETQ. Trimming removed 4 bases at V and 2 bases at J, with 8 bases between. CDR3 nucleotide sequence: TGCGCCAGCAGCGGTCAGGCCACAGATACGCAGTATTTT. It encodes CASSGQATDTQYF.

The V and J genes are TRBV11-2 and TRBJ2-7; 7 bases match TRBD2. Per germline, CDR1 SGHAT and CDR2 FQNNGV. V lost 7 bases and J lost 1; bases outside the gene matches: 13. This CDR3 contains 16 residues. The CDR3 here is CASTPLGGSLSYEQYF. Here the CDR3 DNA reads TGTGCCAGCACACCATTAGGCGGGAGTCTTTCCTACGAGCAGTACTTC.

The V gene is TRBV6-2 or TRBV6-3, the J gene TRBJ1-5; the D is unclear. The CDR3 consists of 15 residues. Germline CDR1 reads MNHEY; CDR2 reads SVGEGT. Trimming took off 0 bases at V and 6 bases at J, with 12 bases between the two ends. The CDR3 region has the DNA TGTGCCAGCAGTTACTCGGCAGGATTGGGTCAGCCCCAGCATTTT. Protein sequence: CASSYSAGLGQPQHF.

V gene TRBV13 combines with J gene TRBJ1-2; 8 nucleotides align to TRBD1. J gave up 3 bases and V 5 bases, and 11 bases lay outside the gene matches. Germline-derived CDR1 and CDR2 are PRHDT and FYEKMQ (reference sequence). The CDR3 is made up of 16 amino acids. The CDR3 loop is CASSIDRGAQHYGYTF. The CDR3 nucleotides are TGTGCCAGCAGCATCGACAGGGGCGCCCAACACTATGGCTACACCTTC. The full variable domain, rest sourced from reference TRBV13 and TRBJ1-2, is AAGVIQSPRHLIKEKRETATLKCYPIPRHDTVYWYQQGPGQDPQFLISFYEKMQSDKGSIPDRFSAQQFSDYHSELNMSSLELGDSALYFCASSIDRGAQHYGYTFGSGTRLTVV.

The gene calls are TRBV25-1 and TRBJ1-3, with D perhaps TRBD1 (5 bases). Germline V gene data show CDR1 as MGHDK and CDR2 as SYGVNS. V was pared by 1 base and J by 1 base, with 8 bases between. CDR3 length: 15 amino acids. In DNA form, the CDR3 reads TGTGCCAGCAGTGAATTCGGGGGATCTGGAAACACCATATATTTT. Protein: CASSEFGGSGNTIYF.

The V call is TRBV6-5, the J call TRBJ1-2, with 7 nucleotides matching TRBD1. CDR1 and CDR2 from the germline V gene are MNHEY and SVGAGI. This CDR3 comprises 14 residues. V lost 6 bases, J lost 2 bases, and 6 bases stayed unmatched. The CDR3 sequence: CASSEDRRNYGYTF. CDR3 in DNA: TGTGCCAGCAGCGAGGACAGGAGAAACTATGGCTACACCTTC.

The rearrangement links TRBV5-1 to TRBJ2-7; 12 bases fit TRBD1. The junction had 8 bases not matched to a gene; V was cut back by 5 bases and J by 5 bases. Germline CDR1 reads SGHRS; CDR2 reads YFSETQ. This CDR3 comprises 15 residues. As DNA, the CDR3 is TGCGCCAGCAGTTGGGGCGGGACAGGGGGCGACGAGCAGTACTTC. Translation: CASSWGGTGGDEQYF.

The chain joins TRBV9 to TRBJ1-2; the D gene is possibly TRBD1 (6 bases). CDR1 is SGDLS, CDR2 YYNGEE, per germline. V lost 3 bases and J lost 4, with 16 bases in between. This CDR3 is built from 15 residues. The CDR3 reads CASSESQGGGYGYTF. CDR3 DNA: TGTGCCAGCAGCGAATCTCAGGGAGGGGGCTATGGCTACACCTTC.

V usage is TRBV3-1 (or the pseudogene TRBV3-2) and J usage is TRBJ1-5; no clear D gene. Germline CDR1 LGHDT, CDR2 YNNKEL (reference sequence). This CDR3 region has 15 residues. V was cut by 4 bases and J by 0 bases, with 10 bases left in between. The DNA of the CDR3 is TGTGCCAGCAGCCGGAGTGAAAATAGCAATCAGCCCCAGCATTTT. It translates to CASSRSENSNQPQHF.

This clone was seen once. This rearrangement joins TRBV25-1 to TRBJ2-3; TRBD1 agrees at 7 bases. Trimming removed 1 base from V and 10 bases from J; junction bases left unmatched: 11. The CDR3 consists of 15 residues. CDR1 is MGHDK, CDR2 SYGVNS, per germline. The CDR3 reads CASSELGTADNPQYF. The CDR3 DNA reads TGTGCCAGCAGTGAATTGGGGACAGCTGACAATCCGCAGTATTTT.